These T cell receptor beta chains were read from a single sample in a study of shared clonotypes between healthy human individuals. Some clones are missing from TCRdb's copy, which holds only in-frame ones; the method was immunoSEQ multiplex PCR. The sample has roughly 2,000,000 clones; around 93% are singletons. The specimen was naive CD8+ T cells from PBMCs. These receptors were obtained from a man between 18 and 35 years old in good health. Some clones in this sample may be carry-over from other donors' samples. The CDR3 runs from the conserved cysteine through the conserved F or W. The D gene is left open where the match is weak. A row's size may be missing; if present it is once, few, many or a size class.

size | J | D | V | CDR3 | DNA
- | TRBJ2-1 | - | TRBV29-1 | CSAGLLNEQFF | TGCAGCGCCGGCCTCCTCAATGAGCAGTTCTTC
- | TRBJ2-2 | - | TRBV10-3 | CAISESLPGGELFF | TGTGCCATCAGTGAGTCCTTGCCGGGCGGGGAGCTGTTTTTT
- | TRBJ2-7 | TRBD1 | TRBV9 | CASSGGQGTPRSYEQYF | TGTGCCAGCAGCGGAGGACAGGGAACCCCACGTTCTTACGAGCAGTACTTC
- | TRBJ2-5 | TRBD1 | TRBV19 | CASSTRDRQETQYF | TGTGCCAGTAGTACCCGGGACAGGCAAGAGACCCAGTACTTC
- | TRBJ2-7 | TRBD2 | TRBV27 | CASSLIGTSGYHSYEQYF | TGTGCCAGCAGTTTAATCGGGACTAGCGGATATCACTCCTACGAGCAGTACTTC
- | TRBJ2-5 | - | TRBV28 | CASSLPTSAQETQYF | TGTGCCAGCAGTTTACCGACTTCGGCGCAAGAGACCCAGTACTTC
- | TRBJ2-7 | - | TRBV7-9 | CASSLERAEQYF | TGTGCCAGCAGCTTAGAGAGGGCCGAGCAGTACTTC
- | TRBJ2-2 | TRBD1 | TRBV5-1 | CASSPGGVFFAGELFF | TGCGCCAGCAGCCCAGGGGGCGTCTTTTTTGCCGGGGAGCTGTTTTTT
- | TRBJ1-3 | - | TRBV4-1 | CASSQVFVGNTIYF | TGCGCCAGCAGCCAAGTGTTCGTTGGAAACACCATATATTTT
- | TRBJ1-5 | - | TRBV7-2 | CASSLWGQNQPQHF | TGTGCCAGCAGCTTATGGGGACAAAATCAGCCCCAGCATTTT
- | TRBJ2-7 | TRBD1 | TRBV6-6 | CASSYHRGLGSYEQYF | TGTGCCAGCAGTTATCACAGGGGGCTGGGATCCTACGAGCAGTACTTC
- | TRBJ2-1 | TRBD2 | TRBV5-4 | CASSLRIVAGGSYNEQFF | TGTGCCAGCAGCTTGAGGATAGTAGCGGGAGGGTCCTACAATGAGCAGTTCTTC
- | TRBJ2-5 | - | TRBV7-6 | CASSLGSQETQYF | TGTGCCAGCAGCTTGGGCAGCCAAGAGACCCAGTACTTC
- | TRBJ2-7 | TRBD2 | TRBV9 | CASSVGRVAGVGEQYF | TGTGCCAGCAGCGTAGGGAGGGTAGCGGGAGTTGGCGAGCAGTACTTC
- | TRBJ2-1 | - | TRBV9 | CASSDSRGGINEQFF | TGTGCCAGCAGCGATTCCAGGGGGGGAATCAATGAGCAGTTCTTC
- | TRBJ1-1 | - | TRBV27 | CASSLRGSSEAFF | TGTGCCAGCAGTTTAAGGGGGTCATCTGAAGCTTTCTTT
- | TRBJ2-7 | - | TRBV7-9 | CASSPPVAGGEQYF | TGTGCCAGCAGCCCCCCCGTGGCAGGGGGGGAGCAGTACTTC
- | TRBJ1-5 | TRBD1 | TRBV27 | CASSLEGQGNQPQHF | TGTGCCAGCAGTTTGGAGGGACAGGGTAATCAGCCCCAGCATTTT
- | TRBJ2-7 | TRBD1 | TRBV27 | CASRPRDRAHEQYF | TGTGCCAGCAGGCCCCGGGACAGAGCCCACGAGCAGTACTTC
- | TRBJ2-5 | - | TRBV16 | CASSGETGILQETQYF | TGTGCCAGCAGCGGGGAGACAGGCATACTCCAAGAGACCCAGTACTTC
- | TRBJ2-1 | - | TRBV15 | CATSADYNEQFF | TGTGCCACCAGCGCGGACTACAATGAGCAGTTCTTC
- | TRBJ1-2 | TRBD1 | TRBV5-6 | CASSPGTVNGYTF | TGTGCCAGCAGCCCTGGGACAGTGAATGGCTACACCTTC
- | TRBJ1-3 | - | TRBV2 | CASSVRGNENTIYF | TGTGCCAGCAGTGTTCGGGGTAATGAAAACACCATATATTTT
- | TRBJ2-3 | TRBD1 | TRBV7-9 | CASSPGQGTTDTQYF | TGTGCCAGCAGCCCGGGACAGGGAACCACAGATACGCAGTATTTT
- | TRBJ1-5 | TRBD1 | TRBV19 | CASSIADRNQPQHF | TGTGCCAGTAGTATAGCGGACAGGAATCAGCCCCAGCATTTT
- | TRBJ2-7 | - | TRBV15 | CATSRDRAWEQYF | TGTGCCACCAGCAGAGACAGGGCCTGGGAGCAGTACTTC
- | TRBJ2-1 | TRBD1 | TRBV5-1 | CASRGVEGQGSHEQFF | TGCGCCAGCAGGGGAGTGGAGGGACAGGGCTCCCATGAGCAGTTCTTC
- | TRBJ2-1 | TRBD2 | TRBV7-3 | CASSPQGLAGEDNEQFF | TGTGCCAGCAGCCCCCAAGGGCTAGCGGGAGAGGACAATGAGCAGTTCTTC
- | TRBJ2-1 | - | TRBV28 | CASSFRWSSYNEQFF | TGTGCCAGCAGTTTCCGGTGGTCCTCCTACAATGAGCAGTTCTTC
few | TRBJ1-1 | - | TRBV10-2 | CASGNWGERDTEAFF | TGCGCCAGCGGAAATTGGGGGGAAAGGGACACTGAAGCTTTCTTT
- | TRBJ2-1 | TRBD2 | TRBV29-1 | CSVEGLAGGSSYNEQFF | TGCAGCGTTGAGGGTCTAGCGGGAGGGAGCTCCTACAATGAGCAGTTCTTC
- | TRBJ2-1 | TRBD1 | TRBV6-1 | CASRETGVEQFF | TGTGCCAGCAGGGAGACAGGGGTCGAGCAGTTCTTC
- | TRBJ2-7 | - | TRBV7-6 | CASSSGDGNYEQYF | TGTGCCAGCAGCTCCGGGGACGGAAACTACGAGCAGTACTTC
- | TRBJ2-4 | - | TRBV13 | CASSPENGISTKNIQYF | TGTGCCAGCAGCCCTGAAAATGGTATTAGCACCAAAAACATTCAGTACTTC
- | TRBJ2-7 | - | TRBV11-2 | CASSLAPRGPDEQYF | TGTGCCAGCAGCTTAGCCCCAAGAGGCCCTGACGAGCAGTACTTC
- | TRBJ2-1 | TRBD2 | TRBV27 | CASSPSAGDDYNEQFF | TGTGCCAGCAGTCCATCAGCGGGGGACGATTACAATGAGCAGTTCTTC
- | TRBJ2-1 | TRBD2 | TRBV19 | CASLAGESSYNEQFF | TGTGCCAGTTTAGCGGGGGAGAGCTCCTACAATGAGCAGTTCTTC
- | TRBJ2-1 | - | TRBV10-3 | CAISESSYNEQFF | TGTGCCATCAGTGAGTCCTCCTACAATGAGCAGTTCTTC
- | TRBJ1-2 | - | TRBV20-1 | CSAWGGYGYTF | TGCAGTGCTTGGGGGGGCTATGGCTACACCTTC